This is a list of T cell receptor beta chains from one sample in a study of cytomegalovirus exposure and HLA in healthy donors. Method: immunoSEQ multiplex PCR; TCRdb's copy keeps in-frame clones and lacks some. The sample's table shows around 210,000 clones. Material: PBMCs. Receptors were obtained from a woman in her 30s in good health and CMV-seropositive. Each CDR3 is given with its conserved first and last residue. D genes are given only for firm matches.

v_call,j_call,d_call,cdr3_aa,cdr3_nt
TRBV7-8,TRBJ2-1,NA,CASSMGQGYGLTEQFF,TGTGCCAGCAGCATGGGACAAGGATACGGCCTAACCGAGCAGTTCTTC
TRBV6-5,TRBJ1-6,NA,CASSLQGPHNSPLHF,TGTGCCAGCAGCCTCCAGGGCCCTCATAATTCACCCCTCCACTTT
TRBV19,TRBJ2-4,TRBD1,CASSKGAGNIQYF,TGTGCCAGTAGTAAGGGGGCTGGAAACATTCAGTACTTC
TRBV5-5,TRBJ2-1,TRBD1,CASSGGTGTDSYNEQFF,TGTGCCAGCAGCGGGGGGACAGGGACGGATTCCTACAATGAGCAGTTCTTC
TRBV10-1,TRBJ2-1,NA,CASSGSGPNNEQFF,TGCGCCAGCAGCGGTAGCGGCCCTAACAATGAGCAGTTCTTC
TRBV19,TRBJ2-2,NA,CALKGSGPPGELFF,TGTGCCCTCAAGGGGTCAGGGCCCCCCGGGGAGCTGTTTTTT
TRBV5-6,TRBJ2-1,TRBD2,CASSPGLAVPTSPYNEQFF,TGTGCCAGCAGCCCAGGACTAGCGGTACCTACCTCCCCCTACAATGAGCAGTTCTTC
TRBV7-9,TRBJ2-2,NA,CASSIYNTGELFF,TGTGCCAGCAGCATCTACAACACCGGGGAGCTGTTTTTT
TRBV29-1,TRBJ1-1,TRBD1,CSTPGQGAFF,TGCAGCACCCCGGGACAGGGAGCTTTCTTT
TRBV7-2,TRBJ1-2,TRBD1,CASSPGGGRQGPSHGYTF,TGTGCCAGCAGCCCGGGTGGGGGGAGACAGGGACCTTCCCATGGCTACACCTTC
TRBV5-1,TRBJ1-5,NA,CASSLDPGDHQPQHF,TGCGCCAGCAGCTTGGACCCAGGGGACCATCAGCCCCAGCATTTT
TRBV11-2,TRBJ1-2,NA,CASSLQQGPNYGYTF,TGTGCCAGCAGCCTCCAACAGGGCCCTAACTATGGCTACACCTTC
TRBV7-2,TRBJ1-2,TRBD1,CASSLGTGDNYGYTF,TGTGCCAGCAGCCTCGGGACAGGGGATAACTATGGCTACACCTTC
TRBV19,TRBJ2-1,TRBD2,CASTPVGTSGSYEQFF,TGTGCCAGTACCCCGGTGGGGACTAGCGGGAGCTATGAGCAGTTCTTC
TRBV5-1,TRBJ2-7,NA,CASSSQRGRGRYEQYF,TGCGCCAGCAGCTCCCAGCGGGGCAGGGGGCGCTACGAGCAGTACTTC
TRBV6-5,TRBJ1-1,TRBD1,CASRLADRGAEAFF,TGTGCCAGCAGACTGGCGGACAGGGGGGCTGAAGCTTTCTTT